These T cell receptor beta chains were read from a single sample in a study of T-cell reconstitution after alpha-beta-depleted transplantation in children. MiXCR, applied by TCRdb to the PCR reads, yields one record per CDR3 protein. In the table there are 800,000 to 1,000,000 distinct CDR3 sequences, about 31% of which are singletons. The sequencing used PBMCs, mostly from graft donor cells, collected 360 days after TCRalphabeta/CD19-depleted stem cell transplant. The receptors derive from a boy under two years old who had a stem cell transplant for SCID, so the T cells may come from the graft donor. CDR3s include the opening cysteine and the closing phenylalanine or tryptophan. The order of the fields is CDR3 protein, CDR3 DNA, V gene, clone size, D gene, J gene. D genes are given only for firm matches. Not every row has a clone size; where given, it reads once, few, many or a size class.

CASKFGHNTEAFF	TGTGCCAGCAAGTTTGGGCATAACACTGAAGCTTTCTTT	TRBV12-3/TRBV12-4	.	.	TRBJ1-1
CASSLFPTTNEKLFF	TGTGCCAGCAGCTTGTTTCCAACAACTAATGAAAAACTGTTTTTT	TRBV5-5	.	.	TRBJ1-4
CASVGRKSYNEQFF	TGTGCCAGTGTTGGGCGGAAATCCTACAATGAGCAGTTCTTC	TRBV7-2	.	.	TRBJ2-1
CASSRGVPGELFF	TGTGCCAGCAGCCGTGGGGTCCCCGGGGAGCTGTTTTTT	TRBV7-9	few	.	TRBJ2-2
CATSSDRRPNYGYTF	TGTGCCACCAGCTCCGACAGGCGTCCTAACTATGGCTACACCTTC	TRBV15	.	.	TRBJ1-2
CSVVDNRGPEAFF	TGCAGCGTCGTAGATAACAGGGGCCCTGAAGCTTTCTTT	TRBV29-1	few	TRBD1	TRBJ1-1
CASGRERHTQYF	TGTGCCAGCGGTAGGGAGAGGCATACGCAGTATTTT	TRBV6-5	.	.	TRBJ2-3
CASSQEGRLYTGELFF	TGCGCCAGCAGCCAAGAAGGAAGACTCTACACCGGGGAGCTGTTTTTT	TRBV4-1	few	.	TRBJ2-2
CASSLDVTTQETQYF	TGTGCCAGCAGCTTGGATGTGACCACACAAGAGACCCAGTACTTC	TRBV5-4	many	.	TRBJ2-5
CASSLDYPDTQYF	TGCGCCAGCAGCTTGGACTACCCAGATACGCAGTATTTT	TRBV5-1	.	.	TRBJ2-3
CVSSLGLAPQETQYF	TGTGTCAGCAGCTTGGGACTAGCCCCCCAAGAGACCCAGTACTTC	TRBV5-4	.	TRBD2	TRBJ2-5
CASSPRLQGVVYNSPLHF	TGTGCCAGCAGCCCTCGACTACAGGGGGTGGTCTATAATTCACCCCTCCACTTT	TRBV7-8	.	TRBD1	TRBJ1-6
CSARRGFNSYNEQFF	TGCAGTGCTAGGAGGGGTTTTAACTCCTACAATGAGCAGTTCTTC	TRBV20-1	few	.	TRBJ2-1
CASSSKTGSIYEQYF	TGTGCCAGCAGCTCAAAGACAGGGTCGATCTACGAGCAGTACTTC	TRBV7-2	few	TRBD1	TRBJ2-7
CASSFLTGSYEQYF	TGTGCCAGCAGCTTCCTAACAGGCAGCTACGAGCAGTACTTC	TRBV7-8	.	.	TRBJ2-7
CASGGGRTALQETQYF	TGTGCCAGCGGGGGAGGTAGGACGGCGCTCCAAGAGACCCAGTACTTC	TRBV28	.	.	TRBJ2-5
CASSLFGGANTEAFF	TGTGCCAGCAGCTTATTTGGAGGCGCGAACACTGAAGCTTTCTTT	TRBV7-8	.	.	TRBJ1-1
CSASAGWRFGYDSNQPQHF	TGCAGTGCTAGTGCAGGGTGGCGGTTCGGATATGATAGCAATCAGCCCCAGCATTTT	TRBV20-1	.	.	TRBJ1-5
CSARVSRTGRTDTQYF	TGCAGTGCTAGAGTCTCGAGGACAGGTAGAACAGATACGCAGTATTTT	TRBV20-1	once	TRBD1	TRBJ2-3
CASSKGTGELFF	TGTGCCAGTAGTAAGGGGACCGGGGAGCTGTTTTTT	TRBV19	few	.	TRBJ2-2
CASSEQGAGELFF	TGTGCCAGCAGTGAACAAGGCGCTGGGGAGCTGTTTTTT	TRBV25-1	.	.	TRBJ2-2